This paragraph reports one T cell receptor (beta chain). The CDR3 is 19 amino acids. Donors of Cohort 3 who recovered were those that had two negative PCRs, clearance, or symptom resolution. This entry comes from a study of blood T cell repertoires in COVID-19. On the study more broadly: The United States, Italy and Spain provided the acute and convalescent COVID-19 samples. In each case, the material was cDNA or gDNA derived from T cells, B-cell-depleted T cells, or PBMCs.

Per the original methods: By means of reference gene primer amplification, nucleated cell counts were estimated. Assay: immunoSEQ multiplex PCR; the TCRdb copy retains only in-frame clones and omits some. V and J calls and clone size come straight from that table; D and trimming were deduced from the DNA. The sample includes 150,000 to 200,000 clones, over 75% seen only once; the top ten take about 6.6%. Material for sequencing was PBMCs or T cells enriched from blood (not recorded which). V and J are TRBV21-1 and TRBJ1-2; TRBD1 reflects the table's D call only, with no check against the DNA. TRBV21-1 is a recognized pseudogene. The TCR comes from a woman in her forties or fifties who had recovered from COVID-19. The CDR3 is CASSFREQGRLFDSYGYTF. DNA of the CDR3: TGTGCCAGCAGCTTTCGCGAACAGGGGCGCCTATTCGACAGTTATGGCTACACCTTC.